The 17 T cell receptor beta chains reported below all come from one sample, sequenced in a study of CD8+ T cells in alopecia areata (dated by TCRdb to about 2018). The receptor library was made with the immunoSEQ multiplex PCR assay. To provide template for TCR sequencing, every sample had RNA extracted and reverse transcribed into cDNA. TCRdb retrieved this table from immuneACCESS and kept in-frame rearrangements only. Not all clones are present; in checked studies, unresolved V genes account for under half, and no reason is known for the remainder. This sample shows around 100,000 clones, and none of them turns up only once. Roughly 21% of the sample is taken by the ten largest. Input material: lesional skin. These receptor sequences come from a C3H/HeJ mouse with alopecia areata. Mice of this line possess the MHC haplotype H2-k.

On this clone: Any gene name here is a mouse gene name. The chain's CDR3 is CASSFWEHAEQFF. Incomplete CDR3 DNA: TGTGCCAGCAGTTTCTGGGAGCATGCT. The chain links TRBV13-1 to TRBJ2-1; D is possibly TRBD2 (5 bases). The DNA ends 4 residues before the CDR3 does, and the rest of the CDR3 is filled in from the germline J gene. Germline CDR1 and CDR2: NSHNY and SYGAGN. V lost 4 bases and J 5 bases, leaving 10 bases between the germline ends. The CDR3 covers 13 residues.

In its sample, this clone was seen a few times. TCRdb gives a protein that differs at residue 15 from what the DNA encodes, so the protein here is translated from the DNA. Germline and genes: mouse. Coverage ceases 3 residues before the CDR3 finishes, and the germline J gene fills in the end. The rearrangement joins TRBV1 to TRBJ1-3; 9 bases fit TRBD1. Germline loops: CDR1 NSQYPW, CDR2 LRSPGD (reference sequence). The CDR3 consists of 18 residues. The V segment lost 0 bases and the J segment 0 bases; nucleotides outside the gene matches: 6. The sequenced CDR3 bases are TGCACCTGCAGTGCAGACCGGGACAGGGCCTTTTCTGGAAATACG. Its protein is CTCSADRDRAFSGNT. The full-length CDR3 reads as CTCSADRDRAFSGNTLYF.

There are a few counts of this clone. The genes are named according to mouse. The sequence runs out 4 residues before the end of the CDR3; the remainder is reconstructed from the germline J gene. The chain combines TRBV13-1 with TRBJ2-5; 8 nucleotides align to TRBD2. The CDR3 is 15 residues long. V was pared by 0 bases and J by 3 bases, with 3 bases of the junction left unmatched. Germline values: CDR1 NSHNY, CDR2 SYGAGN. CDR3 in amino acids: CASSDARLGQDTQYF. The sequenced CDR3 bases are TGTGCCAGCAGTGATGCCCGACTGGGGCAAGAC.

This clone was seen a few times. DNA and listed protein disagree at residue 8, so the protein shown here was translated from the DNA. Gene names are mouse gene names. Read coverage stops 3 residues before the CDR3 terminus; the germline J gene supplies the remainder. The chain uses TRBV31 and TRBJ1-3, with D unclear. CDR3 length equals 11 residues. Germline V gives CDR1 GKSSPN, CDR2 SITVG. V dropped 7 bases and J dropped 0 bases, with 4 bases sitting between them. The part of the CDR3 DNA that was read is TGTGCCTTCTTTTCTGGAAATACG. Translation gives CAFFSGNT. In full, the CDR3 is CAFFSGNTLYF.

This clone was counted a few times. Mouse germline and gene names are used. The read halts 4 residues ahead of the CDR3 end, with the missing end drawn from the germline J gene. The genes are TRBV13-1 and TRBJ2-7; 10 bases agree with TRBD2. The CDR3 has 15 residues. V was pared by 1 base and J by 2 bases, with 3 bases of the junction left unmatched. From germline, CDR1 is NSHNY and CDR2 SYGAGN. The chain's CDR3 is CASSDPGLGAYEQYF. The CDR3 DNA, read in part, is TGTGCCAGCAGTGATCCCGGACTGGGGGCCTAT.

Worth noting for this clone: TCRdb gives a protein that differs at residue 12 from what the DNA encodes, so the protein here is translated from the DNA. Gene names denote mouse genes. The CDR3 is cut off 3 residues early in the read; its end comes from the germline J gene. This chain uses TRBV13-3 with TRBJ1-3, with D possibly matching TRBD1 (6 bases). The CDR3 spans 15 residues. Germline lookup yields CDR1 NNHDY and CDR2 SYVADS. With 1 base removed from V and 4 bases from J, the gap between germline ends came to 12 bases. The CDR3 here is CASSDIAGDGNTLYF. The sequenced CDR3 bases are TGTGCCAGCAGTGATATCGCAGGGGACGGAAATACG. Drawing the rest from reference TRBV13-3 and TRBJ1-3, the complete variable domain is EAAVTQSPRSKVAVTGGKVTLSCHQTNNHDYMYWYRQDTGHGLRLIHYSYVADSTEKGDIPDGYKASRPSQENFSLILELASLSQTAVYFCASSDIAGDGNTLYFGEGSRLIVV.

As for this clone: The genes and germline here are from mouse. The read gets to within 4 residues of the CDR3 end, and the germline J gene fills in the rest. This sequence joins TRBV13-1 and TRBJ2-5, with D possibly TRBD2 on 6 matching bases. The germline gives CDR1 NSHNY, CDR2 SYGAGN. Trimming took 0 bases from V and 0 from J, leaving 11 bases between them. The CDR3 extends over 16 amino acids. The CDR3 bases that were read are TGTGCCAGCAGTGATGTGGTGGGGGATAACCAAGAC. Translation gives CASSDVVGDNQD. The full CDR3 is CASSDVVGDNQDTQYF.

This clone was recorded a few times. Gene labels here are mouse ones. The observed sequence ends 4 residues before the CDR3 terminus, with the missing tail filled in from the germline J gene. V is TRBV29 and J is TRBJ2-1; 14 positions match TRBD2. The CDR3 length is 18 residues. V dropped 5 bases and J dropped 1; count of bases not matched to a gene: 7. The V gene's germline CDR1 is MSHET and CDR2 SYDVDS. CDR3 residues: CASSLGTGGAENYAEQFF. CDR3 bases read: TGTGCTAGCAGTCTAGGGACTGGGGGGGCGGAGAACTATGCT.

Only a few counts were recorded for this clone. Mouse germline and gene names are used. The read ends 4 residues shy of where the CDR3 ends; the end is completed using the germline J gene. The chain links TRBV19 to TRBJ1-2; the match to TRBD1 covers 8 bases. The germline gives CDR1 FNHDT, CDR2 SITEND (reference sequence). The CDR3 length is 13 residues. The CDR3 loop is CASSAQGASDYTF. Partial CDR3 DNA: TGTGCCAGCAGTGCTCAGGGGGCTTCC.

As to this clone: Germline and genes: mouse. The sequenced CDR3 bases are TGTGCTAGCAGTAGATCAGGGGGCGCGGACACA. Protein product: CASSRSGGADT. The whole CDR3 sequence reads CASSRSGGADTEVFF. The chain recombines TRBV17 with TRBJ1-1; 8 bases are shared with TRBD1. Read data end 4 residues before the CDR3 end; the end is taken from the germline J gene. CDR3 length: 15 amino acids. Germline CDR1 and CDR2: MNHDT and YYDKIL. Trimming cost V 2 bases and J 3 bases; bases outside gene matches: 5.

In its sample, this clone was seen a few times. The genes and germline here are from mouse. The read terminates 4 residues before the CDR3 end, so the remaining end is supplied by the germline J gene. The chain links TRBV13-3 to TRBJ2-5, with 8 positions matching TRBD2. V shed 0 bases, J shed 0 bases, and the junction held 3 bases outside the gene matches. The germline V gene has CDR1 NNHDY and CDR2 SYVADS. CDR3 length: 16 residues. The CDR3 sequence: CASSDGWGANQDTQYF. CDR3 bases read: TGTGCCAGCAGTGATGGCTGGGGGGCAAACCAAGAC.

This clone has only a few counts. The genes are named according to mouse. The read halts 4 residues ahead of the CDR3 end, with the missing end drawn from the germline J gene. The rearrangement joins TRBV19 to TRBJ2-5, with a weak D call TRBD1 (5 bases). The CDR3 sequence is 14 residues long. Germline V gene sequence: CDR1 FNHDT, CDR2 SITEND (reference sequence). The CDR3 here is CASSIEKGRDTQYF. CDR3 DNA, as far as it was read: TGTGCCAGCAGTATAGAAAAGGGGAGGGAC.

In this sample, this clone turned up a few times. Gene and germline names: mouse. With the read ending 4 residues before the CDR3 end, the germline J gene is used to fill in that end. The gene calls are TRBV13-3 and TRBJ2-1; 8 bases line up with TRBD2. V shed 6 bases and J 3 bases; nucleotides not matched to a gene: 5. The CDR3 loop spans 14 amino acids. Germline-derived CDR1 and CDR2 are NNHDY and SYVADS. CDR3 sequence reads: CASTSGTGYAEQFF. The covered CDR3 bases are TGTGCCAGCACCTCCGGGACTGGCTATGCT.

This clone came up a few times. Mouse gene names apply. Read sequence stops 4 residues before the CDR3 end, and the germline J gene provides the missing end. The chain couples TRBV13-3 to TRBJ2-3; 8 bases agree with TRBD2. This CDR3 spans 14 amino acids. Germline values: CDR1 NNHDY, CDR2 SYVADS. V was pared by 3 bases and J by 4 bases, with 4 bases of the junction left unmatched. The CDR3 sequence: CASSAGGRPETLYF. CDR3 DNA, as far as it was read: TGTGCCAGCAGTGCGGGGGGGCGCCCAGAA.

The sample holds a few counts of this clone. The gene names here belong to mouse. The read terminates 4 residues ahead of where the CDR3 ends, so the germline J gene completes it. This chain connects TRBV12-1 to TRBJ1-1; D call uncertain. CDR1 is SGHSN, CDR2 HYEKVE, per germline. The CDR3 is made up of 13 amino acids. Deletions cut 0 bases from V and 0 bases from J, with 4 bases between. The covered CDR3 bases are TGTGCCAGCTCTCTCGACACAAACACA. This encodes CASSLDTNT. The whole CDR3 region reads CASSLDTNTEVFF.

The sample holds a few counts of this clone. Genes and germline are mouse. The CDR3 extends 4 residues past the end of the read, so its final part is completed from the germline J gene. The rearrangement uses TRBV13-3 and TRBJ2-7; weak D call: TRBD1 (6 bases). The CDR3 covers 14 residues. Germline CDR1 is NNHDY and CDR2 is SYVADS. Trimming cost V 2 bases and J 2 bases, with 11 bases left between them. Here the CDR3 reads CASSDRTEAYEQYF. Incomplete CDR3 DNA: TGTGCCAGCAGTGACCGGACAGAAGCCTAT.

This clone showed up many times. Gene and germline names: mouse. Sequencing ends 4 residues short of the CDR3 end; the germline J gene provides the rest. V gene TRBV13-3 combines with J gene TRBJ2-1; TRBD1 matches at 7 bases. This CDR3 is 15 amino acids long. With 2 bases clipped from V and 3 bases from J, the junction kept 5 bases outside the gene matches. CDR1 NNHDY and CDR2 SYVADS come from the germline V gene. The covered CDR3 bases are TGTGCCAGCAGTGAGACAGGGAGAGGCTATGCT. As protein: CASSETGRGYA. The entire CDR3 reads CASSETGRGYAEQFF.